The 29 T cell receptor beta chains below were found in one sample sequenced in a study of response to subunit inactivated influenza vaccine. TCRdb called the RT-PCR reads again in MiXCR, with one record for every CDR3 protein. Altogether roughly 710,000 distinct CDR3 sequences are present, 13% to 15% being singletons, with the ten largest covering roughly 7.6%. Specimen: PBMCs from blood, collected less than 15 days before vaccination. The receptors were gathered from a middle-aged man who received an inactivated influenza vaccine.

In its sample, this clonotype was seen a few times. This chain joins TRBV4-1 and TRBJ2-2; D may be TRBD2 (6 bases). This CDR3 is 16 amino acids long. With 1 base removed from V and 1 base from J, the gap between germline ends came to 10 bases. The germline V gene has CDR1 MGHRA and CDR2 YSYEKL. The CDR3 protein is CASSQVGLGNTGELFF. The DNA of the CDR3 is TGCGCCAGCAGCCAAGTGGGACTGGGGAACACCGGGGAGCTGTTTTTT.

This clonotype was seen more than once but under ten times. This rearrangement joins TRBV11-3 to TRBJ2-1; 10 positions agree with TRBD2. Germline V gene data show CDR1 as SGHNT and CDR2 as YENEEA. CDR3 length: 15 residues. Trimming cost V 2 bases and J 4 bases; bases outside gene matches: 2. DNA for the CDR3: TGTGCCAGCAGCTTAACTAGCGGGGATTACAATGAGCAGTTCTTC. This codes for CASSLTSGDYNEQFF. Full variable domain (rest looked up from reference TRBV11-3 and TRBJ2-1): EAGVVQSPRYKIIEKKQPVAFWCNPISGHNTLYWYLQNLGQGPELLIRYENEEAVDDSQLPKDRFSAERLKGVDSTLKIQPAELGDSAVYLCASSLTSGDYNEQFFGPGTRLTVL.

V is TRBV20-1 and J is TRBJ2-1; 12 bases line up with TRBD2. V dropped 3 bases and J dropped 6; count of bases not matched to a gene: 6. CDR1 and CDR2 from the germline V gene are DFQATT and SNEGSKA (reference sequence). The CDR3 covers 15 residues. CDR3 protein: CSASRGTSGFNEQFF. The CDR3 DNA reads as TGCAGTGCTAGTAGGGGGACTAGCGGGTTCAATGAGCAGTTCTTC.

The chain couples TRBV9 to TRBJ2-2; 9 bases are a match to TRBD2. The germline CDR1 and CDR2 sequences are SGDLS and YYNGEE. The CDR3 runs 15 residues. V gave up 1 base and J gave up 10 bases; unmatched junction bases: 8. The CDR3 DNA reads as TGTGCCAGCAGCGTACGGGCGGGGGGGCAGGTGGAGCTGTTTTTT. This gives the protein CASSVRAGGQVELFF.

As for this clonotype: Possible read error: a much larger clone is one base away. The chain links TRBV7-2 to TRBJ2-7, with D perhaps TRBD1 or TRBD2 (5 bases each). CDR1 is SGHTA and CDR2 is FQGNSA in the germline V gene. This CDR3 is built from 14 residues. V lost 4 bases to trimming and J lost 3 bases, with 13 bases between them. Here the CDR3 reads CASSWAGSYYEQYF. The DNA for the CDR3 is TGTGCCAGCAGCTGGGCAGGGAGCTACTACGAGCAGTACTTC.

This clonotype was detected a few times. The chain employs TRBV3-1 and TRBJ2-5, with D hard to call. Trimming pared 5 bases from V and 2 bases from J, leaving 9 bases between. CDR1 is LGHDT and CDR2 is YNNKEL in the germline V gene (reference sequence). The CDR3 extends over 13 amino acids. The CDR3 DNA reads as TGTGCCAGCAGCTACCACTCTCAAGAGACCCAGTACTTC. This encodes CASSYHSQETQYF.

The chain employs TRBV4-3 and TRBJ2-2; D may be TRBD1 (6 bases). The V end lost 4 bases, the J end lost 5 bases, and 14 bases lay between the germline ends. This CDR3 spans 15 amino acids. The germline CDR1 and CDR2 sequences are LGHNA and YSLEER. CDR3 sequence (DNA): TGCGCCAGCAGCCCGAATTACAGGGCAACCGGGGAGCTGTTTTTT. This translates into CASSPNYRATGELFF.

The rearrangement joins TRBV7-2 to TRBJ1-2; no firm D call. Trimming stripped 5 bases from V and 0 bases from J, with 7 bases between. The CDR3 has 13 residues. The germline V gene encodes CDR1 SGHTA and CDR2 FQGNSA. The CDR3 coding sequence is TGTGCCAGCAGCAAAGACCCTAACTATGGCTACACCTTC. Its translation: CASSKDPNYGYTF.

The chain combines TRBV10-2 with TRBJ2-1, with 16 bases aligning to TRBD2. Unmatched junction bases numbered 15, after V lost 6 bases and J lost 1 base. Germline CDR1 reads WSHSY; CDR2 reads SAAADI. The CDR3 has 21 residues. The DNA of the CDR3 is TGCGCCAGCAGGACGGGACTAGCGGGAGGGCCGCCAGGGGGATCCTACAATGAGCAGTTCTTC. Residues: CASRTGLAGGPPGGSYNEQFF.

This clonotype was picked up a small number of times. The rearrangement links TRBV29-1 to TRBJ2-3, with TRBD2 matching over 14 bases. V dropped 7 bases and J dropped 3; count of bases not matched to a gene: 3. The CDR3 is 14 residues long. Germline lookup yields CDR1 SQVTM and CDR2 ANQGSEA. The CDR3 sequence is CSARTSGRTDTQYF. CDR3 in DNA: TGCAGCGCCCGGACTAGCGGGAGGACAGATACGCAGTATTTT.

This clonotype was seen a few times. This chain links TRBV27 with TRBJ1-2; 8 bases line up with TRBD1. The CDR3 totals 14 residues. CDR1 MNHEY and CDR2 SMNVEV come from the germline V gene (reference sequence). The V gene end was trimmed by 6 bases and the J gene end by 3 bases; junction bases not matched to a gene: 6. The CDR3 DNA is TGTGCCAGCAGCCGAGGACAGGGTTACTATGGCTACACCTTC. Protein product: CASSRGQGYYGYTF.

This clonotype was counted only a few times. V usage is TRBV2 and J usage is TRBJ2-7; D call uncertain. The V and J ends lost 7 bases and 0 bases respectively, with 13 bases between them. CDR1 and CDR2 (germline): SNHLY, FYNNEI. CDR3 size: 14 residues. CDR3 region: CASKGSLSSYEQYF. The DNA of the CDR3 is TGTGCCAGCAAGGGTAGCTTAAGCTCCTACGAGCAGTACTTC.

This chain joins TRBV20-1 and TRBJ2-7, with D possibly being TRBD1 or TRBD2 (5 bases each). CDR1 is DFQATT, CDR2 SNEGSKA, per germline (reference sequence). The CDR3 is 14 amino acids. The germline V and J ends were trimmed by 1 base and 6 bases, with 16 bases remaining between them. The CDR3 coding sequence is TGCAGTGCTAGAGGGGGCGGGCAGGGCTCCGAGCAGTACTTC. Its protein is CSARGGGQGSEQYF.

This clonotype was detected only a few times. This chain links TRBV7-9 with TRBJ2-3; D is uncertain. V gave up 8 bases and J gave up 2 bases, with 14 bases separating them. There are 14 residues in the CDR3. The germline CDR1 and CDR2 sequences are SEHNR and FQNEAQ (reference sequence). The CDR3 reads CASRPFIPTDTQYF. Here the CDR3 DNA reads TGTGCCAGCCGACCATTTATACCCACAGATACGCAGTATTTT.

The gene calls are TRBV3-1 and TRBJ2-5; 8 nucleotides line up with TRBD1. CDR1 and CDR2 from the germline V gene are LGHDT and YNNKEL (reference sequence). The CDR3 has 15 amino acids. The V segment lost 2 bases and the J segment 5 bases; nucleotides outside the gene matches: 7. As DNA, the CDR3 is TGTGCCAGCAGCCAAAATCCGACAGGGGAGGAGACCCAGTACTTC. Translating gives CASSQNPTGEETQYF.

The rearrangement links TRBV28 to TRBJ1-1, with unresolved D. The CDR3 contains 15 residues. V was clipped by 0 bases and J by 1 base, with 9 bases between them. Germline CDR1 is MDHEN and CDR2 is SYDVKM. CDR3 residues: CASSLWFKGNTEAFF. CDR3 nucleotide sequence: TGTGCCAGCAGTTTATGGTTTAAGGGGAACACTGAAGCTTTCTTT.

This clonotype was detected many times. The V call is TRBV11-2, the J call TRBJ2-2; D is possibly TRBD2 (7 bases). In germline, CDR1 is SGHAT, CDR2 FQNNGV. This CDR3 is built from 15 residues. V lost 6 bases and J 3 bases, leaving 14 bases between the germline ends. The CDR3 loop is CASRRAGAHTGELFF. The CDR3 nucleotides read TGTGCCAGCAGGCGCGCGGGGGCCCACACCGGGGAGCTGTTTTTT.

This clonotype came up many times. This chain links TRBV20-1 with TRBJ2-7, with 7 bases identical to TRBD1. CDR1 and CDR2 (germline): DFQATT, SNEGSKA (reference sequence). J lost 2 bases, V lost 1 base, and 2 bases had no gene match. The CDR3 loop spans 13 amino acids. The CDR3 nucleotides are TGCAGTGCTAGAGTGACAGGGCCCTACGAGCAGTACTTC. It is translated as CSARVTGPYEQYF.

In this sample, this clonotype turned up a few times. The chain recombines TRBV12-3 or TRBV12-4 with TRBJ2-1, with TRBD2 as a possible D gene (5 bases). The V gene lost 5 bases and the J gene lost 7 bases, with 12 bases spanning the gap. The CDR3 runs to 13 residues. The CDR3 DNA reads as TGTGCCAGCAGTGCCACCCTAGCAAATGAGCAGTTCTTC. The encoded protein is CASSATLANEQFF.

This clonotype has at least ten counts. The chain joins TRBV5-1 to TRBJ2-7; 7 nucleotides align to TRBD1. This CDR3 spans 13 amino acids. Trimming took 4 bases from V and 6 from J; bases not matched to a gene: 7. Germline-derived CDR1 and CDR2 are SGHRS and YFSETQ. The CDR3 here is CASSETGSREQYF. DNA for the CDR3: TGCGCCAGCAGCGAGACAGGGTCCCGCGAGCAGTACTTC.

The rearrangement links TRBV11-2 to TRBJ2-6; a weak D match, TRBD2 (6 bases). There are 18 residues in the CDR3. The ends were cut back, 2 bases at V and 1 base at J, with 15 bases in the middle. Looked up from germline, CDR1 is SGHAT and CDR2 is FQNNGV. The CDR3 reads CASSLLVVGGSGANVLTF. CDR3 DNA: TGTGCCAGCAGCTTACTTGTGGTCGGGGGTTCTGGGGCCAACGTCCTGACTTTC.

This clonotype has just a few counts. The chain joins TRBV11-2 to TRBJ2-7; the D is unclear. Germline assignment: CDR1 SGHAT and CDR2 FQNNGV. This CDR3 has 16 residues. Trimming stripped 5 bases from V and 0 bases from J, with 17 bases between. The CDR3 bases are TGTGCCAGCAGCCGAACAGTAGGCCGTCTCTCCTACGAGCAGTACTTC. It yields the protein CASSRTVGRLSYEQYF.

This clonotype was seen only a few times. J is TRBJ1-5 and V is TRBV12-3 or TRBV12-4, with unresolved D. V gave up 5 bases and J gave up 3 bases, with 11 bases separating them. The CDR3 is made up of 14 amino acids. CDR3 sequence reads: CASSQDGPNQPQHF. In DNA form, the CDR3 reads TGTGCCAGCAGTCAGGACGGTCCCAATCAGCCCCAGCATTTT.

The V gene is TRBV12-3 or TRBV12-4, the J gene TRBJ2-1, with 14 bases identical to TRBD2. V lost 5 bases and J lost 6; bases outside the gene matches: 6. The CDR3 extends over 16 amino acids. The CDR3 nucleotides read TGTGCCAGCAGTCCAGGACTAGCGGGGGGAGTCAATGAGCAGTTCTTC. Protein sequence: CASSPGLAGGVNEQFF.

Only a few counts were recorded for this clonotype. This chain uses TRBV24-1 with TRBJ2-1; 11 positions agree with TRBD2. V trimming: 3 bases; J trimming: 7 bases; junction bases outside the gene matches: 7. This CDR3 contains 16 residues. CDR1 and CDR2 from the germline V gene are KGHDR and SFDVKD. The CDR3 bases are TGTGCCACCAGTGATCCGACTAGCGGGGTGAGGAATGAGCAGTTCTTC. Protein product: CATSDPTSGVRNEQFF.

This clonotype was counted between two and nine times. The CDR3 loop is CASSHATPGGYGYTF. Written as DNA, the CDR3 is TGTGCCAGCAGCCACGCGACCCCCGGGGGTTATGGCTACACCTTC. This rearrangement joins TRBV3-1 to TRBJ1-2, with D maybe TRBD1 (5 bases). The CDR3 sequence is 15 residues long. CDR1 LGHDT and CDR2 YNNKEL come from the germline V gene (reference sequence). The V end lost 3 bases, the J end lost 5 bases, and 16 bases lay between the germline ends. Combining the CDR3 with reference TRBV3-1 and TRBJ1-2 gives the whole variable domain DTAVSQTPKYLVTQMGNDKSIKCEQNLGHDTMYWYKQDSKKFLKIMFSYNNKELIINETVPNRFSPKSPDKAHLNLHINSLELGDSAVYFCASSHATPGGYGYTFGSGTRLTVV.

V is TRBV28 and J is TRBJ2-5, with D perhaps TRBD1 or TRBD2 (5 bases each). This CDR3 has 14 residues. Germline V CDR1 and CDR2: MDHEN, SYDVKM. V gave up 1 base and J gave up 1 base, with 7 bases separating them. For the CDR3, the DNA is TGTGCCAGCAGTTTATCGGGACGCCAAGAGACCCAGTACTTC. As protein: CASSLSGRQETQYF. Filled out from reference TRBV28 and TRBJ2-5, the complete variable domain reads DVKVTQSSRYLVKRTGEKVFLECVQDMDHENMFWYRQDPGLGLRLIYFSYDVKMKEKGDIPEGYSVSREKKERFSLILESASTNQTSMYLCASSLSGRQETQYFGPGTRLLVL.

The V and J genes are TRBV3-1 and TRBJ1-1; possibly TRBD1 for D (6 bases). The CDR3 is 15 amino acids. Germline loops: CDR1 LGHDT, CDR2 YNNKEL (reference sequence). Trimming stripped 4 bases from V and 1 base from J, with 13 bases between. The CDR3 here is CASSPRGPWNTEAFF. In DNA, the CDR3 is TGTGCCAGCAGCCCCAGGGGTCCCTGGAACACTGAAGCTTTCTTT.

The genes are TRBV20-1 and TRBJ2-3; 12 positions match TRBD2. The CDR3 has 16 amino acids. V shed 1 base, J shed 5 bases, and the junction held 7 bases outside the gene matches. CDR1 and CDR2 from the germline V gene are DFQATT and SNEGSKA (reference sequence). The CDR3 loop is CSARALAGGQGDTQYF. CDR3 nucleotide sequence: TGCAGTGCTAGAGCACTAGCGGGAGGTCAAGGAGATACGCAGTATTTT.